The 29 T cell receptor beta chains reported below all come from one sample, sequenced in a study of CD8+ T cells in alopecia areata. TCR sequencing used cDNA made by reverse transcription of extracted RNA. Using immunoSEQ multiplex PCR, the repertoire was profiled, and TCRdb retains in-frame clones only, with some absent. The data show 1,800 or so clones, with none appearing a single time. Described time point: mouse skin 6 weeks after grafting, around onset of hair loss. The material was skin, obtained at week 6. The receptors were sampled from a C3H/HeJ mouse with alopecia areata. This strain has MHC haplotype H2-k.

This clone qualifies as medium-sized (0.01 to 0.1%). Here the gene names and germline are mouse. The observed sequence ends 4 residues before the CDR3 terminus, with the missing tail filled in from the germline J gene. The chain joins TRBV13-2 to TRBJ2-1; 7 positions agree with TRBD2. CDR1 is NNHNN, CDR2 SYGAGS, per germline (reference sequence). The CDR3 consists of 14 residues. After removal of 1 base from V and 6 bases from J, the junction contained 4 bases not matched to a gene. CDR3 bases read: TGTGCCAGCGGTGATCTGGGGGTGGGTGCT. Residues: CASGDLGVGA. The full CDR3 protein is CASGDLGVGAEQFF.

This clone was counted ten times or more. Each gene name is a mouse one. Read sequence stops 4 residues before the CDR3 end, and the germline J gene provides the missing end. Other DNA sequences in this specimen translate into the identical CDR3. This sequence joins TRBV19 and TRBJ1-2; TRBD1 is a possible D gene (6 bases). The V end lost 3 bases, the J end lost 0 bases, and 9 bases lay between the germline ends. Germline V lookup: CDR1 FNHDT, CDR2 SITEND (reference sequence). The CDR3 covers 14 residues. CDR3 DNA, as far as it was read: TGTGCCAGCAGTAAGGACAGCGCAAACTCC. Translated: CASSKDSANS. The full CDR3 sequence reads CASSKDSANSDYTF.

By proportion, this clone is medium-sized. Gene names and germline match the mouse. From the germline J gene comes the end of the CDR3, since the read stops 3 residues before it. The chain recombines TRBV19 with TRBJ1-6; 8 bases agree with TRBD1. TRBJ1-6 is marked as an open reading frame, function uncertain. Germline trimming cut 5 bases from V and 7 bases from J; bases unmatched to any gene: 5. This CDR3 has 14 residues. CDR1 and CDR2 (germline): FNHDT, SITEND (reference sequence). The sequenced CDR3 bases are TGTGCCAGCAGACAGGACAGGGCCAATTCGCCC. It translates to CASRQDRANSP. The whole CDR3 region reads CASRQDRANSPLYF.

This clone was seen ten or more times. Gene labels here are mouse ones. Read data end 3 residues before the CDR3 end; the end is taken from the germline J gene. The chain joins TRBV29 to TRBJ1-6; D may be TRBD1 (5 bases). TRBJ1-6 is an ORF, and what it does is uncertain. CDR3 size: 16 residues. Deletions cut 0 bases from V and 0 bases from J, with 6 bases between. The V gene's germline CDR1 is MSHET and CDR2 SYDVDS. CDR3 DNA, as far as it was read: TGTGCTAGCAGTTTATCCAGGGATTCCTATAATTCGCCC. It specifies CASSLSRDSYNSP. The CDR3 as a whole reads CASSLSRDSYNSPLYF.

Concerning this clone: The genes are named according to mouse. The CDR3 end lies 4 residues beyond the end of the read and is filled in from the germline J gene. The J gene is TRBJ2-2, the V gene TRBV5, with D unresolved. The CDR3 contains 15 residues. V lost 0 bases and J 0 bases, leaving 5 bases between the germline ends. CDR1 is LGHNA, CDR2 YNLKQL, per germline (reference sequence). The CDR3 here is CASSQDQANTGQLYF. Incomplete CDR3 DNA: TGTGCCAGCAGCCAAGATCAGGCAAACACCGGG.

Ten or more counts support this clone. Genes and germline come from the mouse. The part of the CDR3 DNA that was read is TGTGCCAGCAGTGCCCCAGGGGTAGAT. Translated: CASSAPGVD. The whole CDR3 sequence reads CASSAPGVDEQYF. The chain couples TRBV13-1 to TRBJ2-7; D might be TRBD1 (6 bases). The CDR3 end lies 4 residues beyond the end of the read and is filled in from the germline J gene. The CDR3 contains 13 residues. Germline V CDR1 and CDR2: NSHNY, SYGAGN.

As regards this clone: Gene names refer to mouse genes. The sequence runs out 4 residues before the end of the CDR3; the remainder is reconstructed from the germline J gene. The chain links TRBV5 to TRBJ2-4; D is uncertain. The V gene lost 1 base and the J gene lost 1 base, with 3 bases spanning the gap. Germline V gene data show CDR1 as LGHNA and CDR2 as YNLKQL (reference sequence). The CDR3 has 13 residues. CDR3 bases read: TGTGCCAGCAGCCAAGCTGGTCAAAAC. Translated: CASSQAGQN. The entire CDR3 is CASSQAGQNTLYF.

There are many counts of this clone. Each gene name is a mouse one. The CDR3 extends 4 residues past the end of the read, so its final part is completed from the germline J gene. This sequence joins TRBV19 and TRBJ2-1; 8 bases align to TRBD1. Per the germline V gene, CDR1 is FNHDT and CDR2 is SITEND (reference sequence). CDR3 length: 13 amino acids. The CDR3 DNA, read in part, is TGTGCCAGCAGTTCGGACAGGGTCGCT. This codes for CASSSDRVA. The full CDR3 sequence reads CASSSDRVAEQFF.

By frequency in the sample, this clone is large. Gene labels here are mouse ones. The read stops 4 residues short of the end of the CDR3; the missing end is completed from the germline J gene. The gene calls are TRBV1 and TRBJ2-7; 8 bases are shared with TRBD2. V trimming: 1 base; J trimming: 2 bases; junction bases outside the gene matches: 1. The CDR3 has 14 residues. Per the germline V gene, CDR1 is NSQYPW and CDR2 is LRSPGD (reference sequence). CDR3 DNA, as far as it was read: TGCACCTGCAGTGCAGCCTGGGGGGCCTAT. It encodes CTCSAAWGAY. The whole CDR3 sequence is CTCSAAWGAYEQYF.

The sample holds a few counts of this clone. This may come from a read error, since a much larger clone is one base off. Each gene name is a mouse one. The read terminates 4 residues before the CDR3 end, so the remaining end is supplied by the germline J gene. The same CDR3 arises from other DNA sequences in this sample as well. This chain links TRBV19 with TRBJ1-2, with TRBD1 as a possible D gene (6 bases). CDR3 length: 14 residues. With 4 bases removed from V and 0 bases from J, the gap between germline ends came to 10 bases. From germline, CDR1 is FNHDT and CDR2 SITEND (reference sequence). The CDR3 reads CASSPDSANSDYTF. CDR3 DNA (partial): TGTGCCAGCAGTCCGGACAGTGCAAACTCC.

This clone was picked up many times. Gene names and germline refer to mouse. The sequenced part of the CDR3 DNA is TGTGCCAGCAGCCGGACAGCTAGTGCAGAA. Protein sequence: CASSRTASAE. The full CDR3 protein is CASSRTASAETLYF. J is TRBJ2-3 and V is TRBV19, with a weak D call TRBD1 (6 bases). The read terminates 4 residues before the CDR3 end, so the remaining end is supplied by the germline J gene. V was trimmed by 5 bases and J by 0 bases, leaving 10 bases between them. CDR1 and CDR2 from the germline V gene are FNHDT and SITEND (reference sequence). CDR3 length equals 14 residues.

This clone was picked up a small number of times. Possible read error: a much larger clone is one base away. Gene names refer to mouse genes. The sequenced part of the CDR3 DNA is TGTGCCAGCAGTCCGGACAGGGTCGCT. The encoded protein is CASSPDRVA. The complete CDR3 protein is CASSPDRVAEQFF. The chain carries TRBV19 and TRBJ2-1, with 8 bases identical to TRBD1. The read finishes 4 residues shy of the CDR3 end, and the germline J gene is used to complete it. CDR1 FNHDT and CDR2 SITEND come from the germline V gene (reference sequence). CDR3 length: 13 residues.

This clone was seen at least ten times. These gene names are mouse names. The read halts 4 residues ahead of the CDR3 end, with the missing end drawn from the germline J gene. This sequence joins TRBV14 and TRBJ2-7; the match to TRBD1 covers 12 bases. Germline V lookup: CDR1 SGHDT, CDR2 FRDEAV. The CDR3 contains 14 residues. CDR3 DNA, as far as it was read: TGTGCCAGCAGTTGGGGACAGGGGGCGGAT. It translates to CASSWGQGAD. The full CDR3 is CASSWGQGADEQYF.

By share of the sample, this clone is medium-sized. Mouse germline and gene names are used. The read halts 4 residues ahead of the CDR3 end, with the missing end drawn from the germline J gene. J is TRBJ2-7 and V is TRBV19; 9 bases map to TRBD1. The CDR3 has 14 residues. Germline V gene data show CDR1 as FNHDT and CDR2 as SITEND (reference sequence). V shed 7 bases, J shed 0 bases, and the junction held 5 bases outside the gene matches. The covered CDR3 bases are TGTGCCAGCCGGGACAGGGCTATCTCCTAT. Protein: CASRDRAISY. The whole CDR3 protein is CASRDRAISYEQYF.

This clone occurred a few times. The gene names given are mouse names. The CDR3 end falls 4 residues outside the read, so it is completed with the germline J gene. The chain carries TRBV13-2 and TRBJ2-5, with 10 bases lining up with TRBD2. From germline, CDR1 is NNHNN and CDR2 SYGAGS (reference sequence). This CDR3 has 14 amino acids. CDR3 amino acids: CASGDGLGGDTQYF. The DNA read from the CDR3 is TGTGCCAGCGGTGATGGACTGGGGGGAGAC.

This clone is categorized as medium-sized. Gene names follow the mouse nomenclature. Read data end 4 residues before the CDR3 end; the end is taken from the germline J gene. V and J are TRBV13-3 and TRBJ2-5; 7 nucleotides line up with TRBD2. The CDR3 runs to 14 residues. V was pared by 6 bases and J by 0 bases, with 4 bases of the junction left unmatched. Per germline, CDR1 NNHDY and CDR2 SYVADS. Partial CDR3 DNA: TGTGCCAGCACCTGGGGGATTAACCAAGAC. Amino acids: CASTWGINQD. The CDR3 in full is CASTWGINQDTQYF.

There are many counts of this clone. The genes and germline here are from mouse. The read gets to within 4 residues of the CDR3 end, and the germline J gene fills in the rest. The chain employs TRBV12-1 and TRBJ1-2; 7 nucleotides match TRBD1. V gave up 2 bases and J gave up 0 bases; unmatched junction bases: 5. This CDR3 spans 15 amino acids. Per germline, CDR1 SGHSN and CDR2 HYEKVE. Partial CDR3 DNA: TGTGCCAGCTCTCATCGGGACAGTCCAAACTCC. Translating it yields CASSHRDSPNS. The whole CDR3 protein is CASSHRDSPNSDYTF.

This clone is deemed medium-sized (0.01 to 0.1%). Genes here carry mouse names. The CDR3 goes on 4 residues after the read ends, and that part is filled in from the germline J gene. The chain recombines TRBV14 with TRBJ2-4; 10 positions match TRBD1. This CDR3 contains 14 residues. Germline V gives CDR1 SGHDT, CDR2 FRDEAV. Partial CDR3 DNA: TGTGCCAGCAGTTTGGGGACAGGGGAAAAC. This translates into CASSLGTGEN. The CDR3, in full, reads CASSLGTGENTLYF. The variable domain in full, with the rest retrieved from reference TRBV14 and TRBJ2-4, is EAGVTQSPRYAVLQEGQAVSFWCDPISGHDTLYWYQQPRDQGPQLLVYFRDEAVIDNSQLPSDRFSAVRPKGTNSTLKIQSAKQGDTATYLCASSLGTGENTLYFGAGTRLSVL.

Regarding this clone: The listed genes are named as in mouse. The read ends 4 residues before the CDR3 terminus; that terminus is restored from the germline J gene. The rearrangement uses TRBV13-3 and TRBJ2-5; TRBD1 agrees at 12 bases. Germline lookup yields CDR1 NNHDY and CDR2 SYVADS. The CDR3 length is 14 residues. CDR3: CASRGTGGVDTQYF. Partial CDR3 DNA: TGTGCCAGCAGGGGGACAGGGGGCGTTGAC.

This clone occurred many times. Germline and genes: mouse. From the germline J gene comes the end of the CDR3, since the read stops 4 residues before it. The rearrangement uses TRBV1 and TRBJ2-5; 7 nucleotides line up with TRBD2. The CDR3 length is 14 residues. Germline CDR1 reads NSQYPW; CDR2 reads LRSPGD (reference sequence). CDR3 bases read: TGCACCTGCAGTGCTGGCTGGGGGACGGAC. Amino acids: CTCSAGWGTD. The complete CDR3 protein is CTCSAGWGTDTQYF.

As to this clone: Gene labels here are mouse ones. Read sequence stops 4 residues before the CDR3 end, and the germline J gene provides the missing end. This sequence joins TRBV2 and TRBJ2-5; tentatively, D is TRBD1 (6 bases). Germline loops: CDR1 LGHNA, CDR2 YSYQKL. Trimming shortened V by 0 bases and J by 0 bases, and 10 bases separated the two germline ends. The CDR3 extends over 16 amino acids. CDR3 DNA (partial): TGTGCCAGCAGCCAAGAGAGGACAGATAACCAAGAC. As protein: CASSQERTDNQD. The entire CDR3 protein reads CASSQERTDNQDTQYF.

A word on this clone: All gene names here are mouse names. The read stops 4 residues short of the end of the CDR3; the missing end is completed from the germline J gene. The rearrangement joins TRBV17 to TRBJ2-3; TRBD2 is a possible D gene (5 bases). CDR1 and CDR2 (germline): MNHDT, YYDKIL. The V and J ends lost 0 bases and 0 bases respectively, with 10 bases between them. The CDR3 spans 16 residues. The CDR3 DNA, read in part, is TGTGCTAGCAGTAGAGATCCTGGGCCTAGTGCAGAA. This translates into CASSRDPGPSAE. The whole CDR3 protein is CASSRDPGPSAETLYF.

This clone was detected many times. The genes and germline here are from mouse. The read ends 4 residues shy of where the CDR3 ends; the end is completed using the germline J gene. This chain joins TRBV13-3 and TRBJ2-2, with a tentative D call TRBD2 (6 bases). The V end was cut by 0 bases, the J end by 0 bases, with 9 bases between. Germline-derived CDR1 and CDR2 are NNHDY and SYVADS. This CDR3 is built from 16 residues. The CDR3 here is CASSDDWGSNTGQLYF. CDR3 bases read: TGTGCCAGCAGTGATGATTGGGGGTCAAACACCGGG.

This clone was recorded at least ten times. Mouse gene names and germline throughout. The sequence runs out 4 residues before the end of the CDR3; the remainder is reconstructed from the germline J gene. The V and J genes are TRBV16 and TRBJ2-2; 10 bases are a match to TRBD2. The CDR3 length is 16 residues. Germline V gene sequence: CDR1 SGHSA, CDR2 FRNQAP. The junction had 5 bases not matched to a gene; V was cut back by 1 base and J by 6 bases. The CDR3 region is CASSLGAGGAAGQLYF. CDR3 bases read: TGTGCAAGCAGCTTAGGTGCTGGGGGGGCGGCCGGG.

This clone is medium-sized (0.01 to 0.1%) in the sample. Genes and germline are mouse. From the germline J gene comes the end of the CDR3, since the read stops 4 residues before it. The gene calls are TRBV13-3 and TRBJ2-1; the D gene is possibly TRBD2 (6 bases). The V and J ends lost 1 base and 3 bases respectively, with 8 bases between them. Germline V gene sequence: CDR1 NNHDY, CDR2 SYVADS. The CDR3 is 14 residues long. The CDR3 loop is CASSDWGFYAEQFF. Partial CDR3 DNA: TGTGCCAGCAGTGATTGGGGGTTCTATGCT.

This clone was counted many times. The genes are named according to mouse. Read sequence stops 4 residues before the CDR3 end, and the germline J gene provides the missing end. This chain joins TRBV16 and TRBJ2-4, with 12 bases fitting TRBD2. The CDR3 contains 15 residues. Trimming took 5 bases from V and 3 from J; bases not matched to a gene: 3. Germline CDR1 SGHSA, CDR2 FRNQAP. The sequenced part of the CDR3 DNA is TGTGCAAGCAGCCGGGGACTGGGGGGACAAAAC. Translation: CASSRGLGGQN. The full CDR3 protein is CASSRGLGGQNTLYF.

In its sample, this clone ranks as large. Gene labels here are mouse ones. The CDR3 end lies 4 residues beyond the end of the read and is filled in from the germline J gene. The chain couples TRBV1 to TRBJ2-3; unclear D gene. CDR3 length equals 13 residues. Germline V lookup: CDR1 NSQYPW, CDR2 LRSPGD (reference sequence). Incomplete CDR3 DNA: TGCACCTGCAGTGCAGAGGGGAGAGAA. It codes for CTCSAEGRE. The CDR3 in full is CTCSAEGRETLYF.

This clone is categorized as medium-sized (0.01 to 0.1%). A far larger clone is only one base removed, so a read error is likely. Gene and germline names: mouse. The read ends 4 residues before the CDR3 terminus; that terminus is restored from the germline J gene. The chain is built from TRBV13-1 and TRBJ1-1; possibly TRBD1 for D (5 bases). The CDR3 spans 14 residues. Germline lookup yields CDR1 NSHNY and CDR2 SYGAGN. The CDR3 sequence is CASSEGLGGREVFF. The DNA read from the CDR3 is TGTGCCAGCAGTGAGGGACTGGGGGGGAGA.

By share, this clone counts as medium-sized. Mouse gene names and germline throughout. Different DNA sequences within this sample yield the same CDR3. The CDR3 is CASSPDRANTEVFF. The CDR3 bases that were read are TGTGCCAGCAGCCCGGACAGGGCAAACACA. The chain combines TRBV19 with TRBJ1-1, with 8 bases matching TRBD1. The sequenced fragment ends 4 residues before the CDR3 boundary, so the rest is inferred from the germline J gene. Trimming removed 5 bases from V and 0 bases from J; junction bases left unmatched: 3. The length of the CDR3 is 14 residues. In germline, CDR1 is FNHDT, CDR2 SITEND (reference sequence).